This note documents a single T cell receptor (beta chain) sequence. The antigen remains undetermined. V shed 2 bases, J shed 0 bases, and the junction held 8 bases outside the gene matches. The germline V gene encodes CDR1 KGHSH and CDR2 LQKENI. The CDR3 spans 17 residues. The data were obtained in a study of T cell responses to AZD1222 COVID-19 vaccine. Overall study results and limits: Reportedly, close to half of spike-specific TCRs are directed against unmutated variant regions. Repertoire sampling happened only post peak T cell response. The breadth and depth of Spike-specific TCRs increased once two AZD1222 doses had been given. White British donors predominated, females outnumbered males, and clonal diversity was possibly underestimated.

Clones were sequenced by immunoSEQ multiplex PCR, and TCRdb holds only the in-frame ones, with some missing. The table lists fewer than 150,000 clones, nearly 95% of them singletons. The sequencing used peripheral blood, collected on day 0 of AZD1222 vaccination. The sequence was collected from an adult in good health. The chain uses TRBV18 and TRBJ1-1; 8 nucleotides align to TRBD1. The CDR3, as DNA: TGTGCCAGCTCACCAGCTGCGACAGGGGTGATGAACACTGAAGCTTTCTTT. It specifies CASSPAATGVMNTEAFF.